The clone carrying this T cell receptor beta chain was counted between two and nine times. The antigen remains undetermined. These data originate in a study of T cell repertoires in cytomegalovirus infection. Study-level points and caveats: Summed public TCR beta family frequency identified CMV carriers bearing the relevant HLA.

J lost 1 base, V lost 4 bases, and 13 bases had no gene match. The CDR3 length is 18 residues. MiXCR was run by TCRdb on the reads, yielding one entry per CDR3 protein. The sample carries roughly 800,000 distinct CDR3 sequences, 25% to 30% recorded once. The chain is built from TRBV23-1 and TRBJ1-5, with 7 bases fitting TRBD1. Being an ORF, TRBV23-1 has a function that is uncertain. The sample was cultured CD8+ T cells from PBMCs, taken from culture after CMV antigen stimulation. The source is a human donor in good health (CMV status not recorded). Some clones in this sample may be carry-over from other donors' samples. The CDR3 sequence: CASSPRTGPYGSNQPQHF. As DNA, the CDR3 is TGCGCCAGCAGTCCCCGGACAGGTCCATATGGGAGCAATCAGCCCCAGCATTTT.